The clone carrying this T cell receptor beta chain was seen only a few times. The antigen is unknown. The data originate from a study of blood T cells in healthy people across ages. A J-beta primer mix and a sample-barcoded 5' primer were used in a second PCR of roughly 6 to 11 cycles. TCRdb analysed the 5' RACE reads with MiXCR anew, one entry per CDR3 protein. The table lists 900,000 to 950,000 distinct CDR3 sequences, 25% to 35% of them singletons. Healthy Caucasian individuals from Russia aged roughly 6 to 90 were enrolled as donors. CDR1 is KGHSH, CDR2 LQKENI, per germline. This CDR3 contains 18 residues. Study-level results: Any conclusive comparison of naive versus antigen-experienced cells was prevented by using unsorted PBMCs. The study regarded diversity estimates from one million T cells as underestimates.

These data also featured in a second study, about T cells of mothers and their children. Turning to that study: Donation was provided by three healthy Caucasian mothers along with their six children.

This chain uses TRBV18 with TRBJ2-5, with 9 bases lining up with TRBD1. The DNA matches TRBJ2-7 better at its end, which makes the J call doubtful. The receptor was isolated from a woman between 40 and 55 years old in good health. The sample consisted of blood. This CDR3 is CASSPSDRGRSMGYEQYF. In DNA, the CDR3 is TGTGCCAGCTCACCTTCGGACAGGGGCCGAAGCATGGGCTACGAGCAGTACTTC.